The next 19 T cell receptor beta chains were all read from a single sample in a study of response to subunit inactivated influenza vaccine. In TCRdb, the RT-PCR reads were re-called with MiXCR into one record per CDR3 protein. The repertoire holds a few hundred thousand distinct CDR3 sequences, with roughly 9.8% as singletons. The specimen was PBMCs from blood, collected roughly 46 days after vaccination. These receptors all come from a man aged 50 to 59 who received an inactivated influenza vaccine.

The chain employs TRBV20-1 and TRBJ2-1, with TRBD1 identical over 7 bases. Germline CDR1 reads DFQATT; CDR2 reads SNEGSKA (reference sequence). This CDR3 is 11 amino acids long. The V and J ends lost 6 bases and 7 bases, in that order; junction bases with no gene match: 3. The CDR3 bases are TGCAGTGCCGGGACAGTAAATGAGCAGTTCTTC. Translation: CSAGTVNEQFF.

This clonotype was counted many times. This rearrangement joins TRBV10-3 to TRBJ1-5; D perhaps matches TRBD1 (5 bases). The V end lost 4 bases, the J end lost 9 bases, and 13 bases lay between the germline ends. The CDR3 extends over 13 amino acids. The V gene's germline CDR1 is ENHRY and CDR2 SYGVKD. The DNA for the CDR3 is TGTGCCATCAGTGCCAACACGGGGCTGCCCCAGCATTTT. It codes for CAISANTGLPQHF.

This clonotype was seen a handful of times. The rearrangement uses TRBV20-1 and TRBJ1-6; D may be TRBD1 (5 bases). The germline CDR1 and CDR2 sequences are DFQATT and SNEGSKA (reference sequence). The length of the CDR3 is 15 residues. V dropped 0 bases and J dropped 5 bases, with 11 bases sitting between them. The CDR3 spells CSARDSGGDNSPLHF. CDR3 DNA sequence: TGCAGTGCTAGAGATTCTGGGGGAGATAATTCACCCCTCCACTTT.

This clonotype came up a few times. This rearrangement joins TRBV29-1 to TRBJ1-4, with D hard to call. The V gene lost 0 bases and the J gene lost 8 bases, with 16 bases spanning the gap. Germline CDR1 reads SQVTM; CDR2 reads ANQGSEA. The CDR3 is 15 amino acids. CDR3 coding DNA: TGCAGCGTTGAAGATTTAGGTGCGAGAGGGGAAAAACTGTTTTTT. Translated, it gives CSVEDLGARGEKLFF.

V is TRBV7-3 and J is TRBJ2-6, with D perhaps matching TRBD1 (5 bases). V gave up 5 bases and J gave up 0 bases, with 17 bases separating them. This CDR3 is 18 amino acids long. The V gene's germline CDR1 is SGHTA and CDR2 FQGTGA. The CDR3, as DNA: TGTGCCAGCAGCCCAGACAGTGCCTCGGACTCTGGGGCCAACGTCCTGACTTTC. Translation gives CASSPDSASDSGANVLTF.

This clonotype was recorded at least ten times. The chain employs TRBV12-3 or TRBV12-4 and TRBJ2-2; unclear D gene. The CDR3 sequence is 15 residues long. V was trimmed by 4 bases and J by 6 bases, leaving 15 bases between them. The CDR3 coding sequence is TGTGCCAGCAGTTCTCGGGTTCGGTCCGCCGGGGAGCTGTTTTTT. Protein sequence: CASSSRVRSAGELFF.

This clonotype was counted between two and nine times. This chain uses TRBV6-2 or TRBV6-3 with TRBJ2-7, with D hard to call. Between the trimmed V and J ends, which lost 2 bases and 0 bases, there was a span of 14 bases. CDR3 length equals 16 residues. Per germline, CDR1 MNHEY and CDR2 SVGEGT. CDR3 nucleotides: TGTGCCAGCAGTTACGGTCCGTTTTCTCGCTCCTACGAGCAGTACTTC. It encodes CASSYGPFSRSYEQYF.

This clonotype was seen ten or more times. The V and J genes are TRBV20-1 and TRBJ2-5, with D possibly TRBD2 on 5 matching bases. The CDR3 runs 13 residues. Germline values: CDR1 DFQATT, CDR2 SNEGSKA (reference sequence). V lost 6 bases, J lost 4 bases, and 15 bases lay in between. The CDR3 DNA is TGCAGTGCCCCTCTCAGCGGAGGAGAGACCCAGTACTTC. This encodes CSAPLSGGETQYF.

The sample holds a few counts of this clonotype. The chain has TRBV13 and TRBJ2-2; D unclear. V shed 5 bases and J shed 1 base, with 14 bases lying between them. CDR1 is PRHDT and CDR2 is FYEKMQ in the germline V gene (reference sequence). The CDR3 is made up of 16 amino acids. The DNA for the CDR3 is TGTGCCAGCAGCAGTAGTCAGTTTCAGAACACCGGGGAGCTGTTTTTT. Its protein product is CASSSSQFQNTGELFF.

In DNA, the CDR3 is TGCGCCAGCAGCTTGGTGGGGGACTACAATGAGCAGTTCTTC. Its protein is CASSLVGDYNEQFF. The rearrangement links TRBV5-1 to TRBJ2-1; TRBD1 or TRBD2 may be the D gene (5 bases each). Trimming took 0 bases from V and 3 from J, leaving 7 bases between them. The germline V gene has CDR1 SGHRS and CDR2 YFSETQ. The CDR3 is 14 amino acids.

This clonotype was counted only a few times. The chain links TRBV5-1 to TRBJ2-5; D is undetermined. The CDR3 loop spans 12 amino acids. V lost 4 bases and J lost 3, with 7 bases in between. Germline V CDR1 and CDR2: SGHRS, YFSETQ. The CDR3 reads CASSEEKETQYF. The DNA of the CDR3 is TGCGCCAGCAGCGAAGAAAAAGAGACCCAGTACTTC.

The chain combines TRBV12-3 or TRBV12-4 with TRBJ2-1; TRBD2 might be the D (5 bases). Trimming removed 6 bases at V and 6 bases at J, with 18 bases between. The CDR3 contains 15 residues. The CDR3 DNA is TGTGCCAGCAGCCCCTTGGCGGGCCCGCTCAATGAGCAGTTCTTC. Its protein product is CASSPLAGPLNEQFF.

There are many counts of this clonotype. The chain has TRBV12-3 or TRBV12-4 and TRBJ2-7, with D possibly TRBD2 on 6 matching bases. V gave up 3 bases and J gave up 3 bases, with 12 bases separating them. The CDR3 is 14 amino acids. Here the CDR3 DNA reads TGTGCCAGCAGTTTTCTGGGCGGGGACTACGAGCAGTACTTC. The encoded protein is CASSFLGGDYEQYF.

This chain links TRBV7-9 with TRBJ2-3; TRBD1 matches 11 bases. Germline V lookup: CDR1 SEHNR, CDR2 FQNEAQ (reference sequence). J was trimmed by 4 bases and V by 5 bases; bases with no gene match: 8. CDR3 length equals 16 residues. The CDR3 DNA follows: TGTGCCAGCAGCCCCGGGACAGGGGGTGTGGCAGATACGCAGTATTTT. Its translation: CASSPGTGGVADTQYF.

In this sample, this clonotype turned up a few times. V is TRBV4-3 and J is TRBJ1-2; D is unclear. Trimming removed 0 bases from V and 5 bases from J, with 13 bases in between. The germline gives CDR1 LGHNA, CDR2 YSLEER. The CDR3 runs 15 residues. The CDR3 sequence is CASSQEDVRGYGYTF. The CDR3, as DNA: TGCGCCAGCAGCCAAGAAGACGTCCGAGGGTATGGCTACACCTTC.

The gene calls are TRBV24-1 and TRBJ2-3; D remains ambiguous. The CDR3 is 16 residues long. V was cut by 2 bases and J by 4 bases, with 15 bases left in between. Per germline, CDR1 KGHDR and CDR2 SFDVKD. CDR3 coding DNA: TGTGCCACCAGTGATTATGGGTTCGATAGCCCAGATACGCAGTATTTT. As protein: CATSDYGFDSPDTQYF.

This clonotype has a handful of counts. The chain is built from TRBV7-9 and TRBJ2-3; possible D gene TRBD2, 6 bases. Trimming pared 5 bases from V and 2 bases from J, leaving 14 bases between. This CDR3 region has 15 residues. Germline values: CDR1 SEHNR, CDR2 FQNEAQ (reference sequence). The CDR3 bases are TGTGCCAGCAGCCAGTCGGGACTTTACACAGATACGCAGTATTTT. This encodes CASSQSGLYTDTQYF.

V gene TRBV12-3 or TRBV12-4 combines with J gene TRBJ2-5, with D unresolved. The CDR3 has 16 residues. V lost 0 bases to trimming and J lost 2 bases, with 13 bases between them. CDR3 bases: TGTGCCAGCAGTTTAGCGCTAGGTTCCCTACAAGAGACCCAGTACTTC. The encoded protein is CASSLALGSLQETQYF.

This chain links TRBV7-2 with TRBJ2-7; a possible D gene is TRBD1 (5 bases). This CDR3 contains 13 residues. V lost 4 bases and J 5 bases, leaving 12 bases between the germline ends. Per the germline V gene, CDR1 is SGHTA and CDR2 is FQGNSA. The DNA of the CDR3 is TGTGCCAGCAGCTACGACAGACGCGACGAGCAGTACTTC. It yields the protein CASSYDRRDEQYF.